This TCR beta chain was recorded in a study of tumor-infiltrating lymphocytes in primary liver carcinoma. At the level of the study: Patients, male and female, were 30 to 69 years old.

Germline V lookup: CDR1 SEHNR, CDR2 FQNEAQ (reference sequence). The CDR3 loop spans 14 amino acids. Starting material of 450 to 500 ng total RNA yielded TCR beta cDNA via a constant-region primer. Modified slightly, ARM-PCR produced TCR beta libraries over three nested multiplex PCR rounds. Primers for the first two PCR rounds were TRBV1-TRBV30 forward primers and a C-beta reverse primer (approximately 10 cycles per round). From the multiplex PCR reads, TCRdb called clonotypes with MiXCR, one entry per CDR3 protein. The sample yields 95,000 to 150,000 distinct CDR3 sequences, around 65% seen once. About this clonotype itself: It may be a read error: a sequence one base away is much more abundant.

From unsorted bulk tissue weighing roughly 17-31 mg, DNA and RNA were co-extracted. The clonotype comes from a woman aged 60-75 years with primary liver carcinoma and hepatitis B virus infection. Sequencing was performed on tumor-adjacent normal liver tissue. The chain combines TRBV7-9 with TRBJ2-3, with 11 positions matching TRBD2. The CDR3 DNA reads TGTGGCAGCAGTCAAGGACTAGCGGGAGATACGCAGTATTTT. It yields the protein CGSSQGLAGDTQYF.